This passage covers 22 T cell receptor beta chains from one sample sequenced in a study of T cells in Graves' hyperthyroidism and ophthalmopathy. From RNA transcripts, TCR beta CDR3 regions were amplified. TCR CDR3 regions were first amplified by RT-PCR with HTBI primers. TCRdb called the multiplex PCR reads again in MiXCR, with one record for every CDR3 protein. The sample consists of roughly 420,000 distinct CDR3 sequences, around 14% of them appearing once. The material sequenced was blood. These receptors came from a young woman with Graves' hyperthyroidism.

This clonotype has just a few counts. The genes are TRBV24-1 and TRBJ2-1, with D unclear. Germline loops: CDR1 KGHDR, CDR2 SFDVKD. CDR3 length: 15 residues. Trimming pared 7 bases from V and 9 bases from J, leaving 21 bases between. In DNA form, the CDR3 reads TGTGCCACCAGCCGCGAGAGTGGTCTGTTGGCTGAGCAGTTCTTC. Translated, it gives CATSRESGLLAEQFF.

This clonotype occurred a few times. V is TRBV4-1 and J is TRBJ1-6, with TRBD1 matching over 11 bases. The ends lost 1 base at V and 9 bases at J; junction bases unmatched: 5. This CDR3 has 16 amino acids. In germline, CDR1 is MGHRA, CDR2 YSYEKL. CDR3: CASSQVGQGAVSPLHF. CDR3 bases: TGCGCCAGCAGCCAAGTAGGACAGGGGGCAGTTTCACCCCTCCACTTT.

This clonotype was recorded at least ten times. This chain joins TRBV2 and TRBJ2-3; D unresolved. The V gene lost 6 bases and the J gene lost 3 bases, with 10 bases spanning the gap. The germline V gene has CDR1 SNHLY and CDR2 FYNNEI. The CDR3 has 13 residues. CDR3 bases: TGTGCCAGCAGATACTCCAGGACAGATACGCAGTATTTT. It specifies CASRYSRTDTQYF.

This clonotype was found many times. V gene TRBV10-3 combines with J gene TRBJ2-3; tentatively, D is TRBD1 (7 bases). CDR1 and CDR2 from the germline V gene are ENHRY and SYGVKD. Trimming removed 3 bases from V and 0 bases from J, with 13 bases in between. CDR3 size: 16 residues. CDR3 DNA: TGTGCCATCAGTGAAGGCAGGGGGACTAGCACAGATACGCAGTATTTT. As protein: CAISEGRGTSTDTQYF.

This clonotype was detected many times. The chain carries TRBV12-3 or TRBV12-4 and TRBJ1-1, with TRBD1 as a possible D gene (5 bases). The length of the CDR3 is 15 residues. The V end was cut by 2 bases, the J end by 1 base, with 11 bases between. In DNA form, the CDR3 reads TGTGCCAGCAGTTTATCGGCAGGGCCGAACACTGAAGCTTTCTTT. As protein: CASSLSAGPNTEAFF.

At least ten counts were recorded for this clonotype. J is TRBJ2-1 and V is TRBV28, with TRBD1 matching 10 bases. This CDR3 contains 15 residues. Germline V gene sequence: CDR1 MDHEN, CDR2 SYDVKM. J gave up 4 bases and V 6 bases, and 6 bases lay outside the gene matches. CDR3: CASSQDRGEYNEQFF. CDR3 nucleotides: TGTGCCAGCAGCCAGGACAGGGGGGAATACAATGAGCAGTTCTTC.

The rearrangement uses TRBV20-1 and TRBJ2-3; 10 nucleotides match TRBD2. The CDR3 is made up of 18 amino acids. The junction had 13 bases not matched to a gene; V was cut back by 0 bases and J by 4 bases. Looked up from germline, CDR1 is DFQATT and CDR2 is SNEGSKA (reference sequence). The CDR3 DNA reads TGCAGTGCTAGAGAAGGGAGCGGGGGGGCTGGGGCGGCAGATACGCAGTATTTT. Its protein product is CSAREGSGGAGAADTQYF.

As for this clonotype: Given a much more abundant clone one base away, this may be a read error. The chain carries TRBV6-2 or TRBV6-3 and TRBJ2-5; D ambiguous. Per germline, CDR1 MNHEY and CDR2 SVGEGT. The CDR3 has 13 residues. The CDR3 loop is CASSSPKQETKYF. DNA for the CDR3: TGTGCCAGCAGTTCTCCGAAACAAGAGACCAAGTACTTC.

The rearrangement uses TRBV27 and TRBJ1-2; tentative D call: TRBD1 (6 bases). Germline values: CDR1 MNHEY, CDR2 SMNVEV (reference sequence). The CDR3 covers 15 residues. Trimming removed 4 bases from V and 3 bases from J, with 15 bases in between. CDR3 nucleotides: TGTGCCAGCAGTTCTGAGGGGGGTCTGGACTATGGCTACACCTTC. Translated, it gives CASSSEGGLDYGYTF.

The chain couples TRBV11-2 to TRBJ1-5; 8 bases line up with TRBD1. Germline V lookup: CDR1 SGHAT, CDR2 FQNNGV. The CDR3 totals 15 residues. The V and J ends lost 5 bases and 2 bases, in that order; junction bases with no gene match: 5. CDR3 residues: CASSQTGAGNQPQHF. The CDR3, as DNA: TGTGCCAGCAGCCAGACAGGGGCCGGCAATCAGCCCCAGCATTTT.

The chain couples TRBV18 to TRBJ2-6; D gene ambiguous. This CDR3 spans 16 amino acids. V lost 3 bases, J lost 0 bases, and 9 bases lay in between. Germline V CDR1 and CDR2: KGHSH, LQKENI. The CDR3 DNA follows: TGTGCCAGCTCACCCCCGCGAGTCTCTGGGGCCAACGTCCTGACTTTC. Residues: CASSPPRVSGANVLTF.

This clonotype was seen a handful of times. This chain uses TRBV12-3 or TRBV12-4 with TRBJ2-7, with D uncertain. This CDR3 has 13 residues. V shed 8 bases and J shed 0 bases, with 11 bases lying between them. This CDR3 reads CASSTGVSYEQYF. The CDR3 DNA reads as TGTGCCAGCTCCACCGGCGTCTCCTACGAGCAGTACTTC.

This clonotype was detected ten times or more. The rearrangement uses TRBV28 and TRBJ2-3; D is undetermined. V shed 5 bases and J shed 5 bases, with 11 bases lying between them. From germline, CDR1 is MDHEN and CDR2 SYDVKM. This CDR3 comprises 13 residues. The CDR3 protein is CASSKELRDTQYF. CDR3 in DNA: TGTGCCAGCAGTAAGGAACTGAGAGATACGCAGTATTTT.

This clonotype was picked up many times. The rearrangement joins TRBV28 to TRBJ2-7; D tentatively fits TRBD1 or TRBD2 (6 bases each). Per germline, CDR1 MDHEN and CDR2 SYDVKM. The ends were cut back, 5 bases at V and 2 bases at J, with 13 bases in the middle. The CDR3 consists of 14 residues. The CDR3 sequence is CASSAGGQAYEQYF. The DNA of the CDR3 is TGTGCCAGCAGTGCCGGGGGCCAAGCCTACGAGCAGTACTTC.

This clonotype was counted at least ten times. The chain joins TRBV24-1 to TRBJ1-1, with D tentatively TRBD1 (5 bases). The CDR3 has 14 residues. Germline-derived CDR1 and CDR2 are KGHDR and SFDVKD. V was shortened by 10 bases and J by 4 bases, with 18 bases between the two germline ends. CDR3 coding DNA: TGTGCCACTTCCCACGGGGCTAAGAGCACTGAAGCTTTCTTT. It codes for CATSHGAKSTEAFF.

This sequence joins TRBV7-2 and TRBJ2-5, with D possibly being TRBD2 (6 bases). The CDR3 contains 16 residues. Trimming pared 5 bases from V and 4 bases from J, leaving 20 bases between. CDR1 is SGHTA, CDR2 FQGNSA, per germline. Here the CDR3 reads CASSPSRLGGRETQYF. Here the CDR3 DNA reads TGTGCCAGCAGCCCTTCCCGACTAGGCGGGCGAGAGACCCAGTACTTC.

J is TRBJ2-3 and V is TRBV15; 12 bases fit TRBD2. CDR3 length: 17 residues. Germline values: CDR1 LNHNV, CDR2 YYDKDF (reference sequence). V shed 2 bases, J shed 10 bases, and the junction held 13 bases outside the gene matches. CDR3 loop: CATSRFRQTSGRWAQYF. The CDR3 DNA sequence: TGTGCCACCAGCAGATTTAGGCAGACTAGCGGGAGATGGGCGCAGTATTTT.

This clonotype was detected ten times or more. This rearrangement joins TRBV6-1 to TRBJ2-5, with 7 bases aligning to TRBD1. The CDR3 runs 15 residues. CDR1 and CDR2 (germline): MNHNS, SASEGT. The trim removed 6 bases at V and 5 bases at J, leaving 12 bases unmatched. The CDR3, as DNA: TGTGCCAGCAGCCCTACCTCGACAGGGAGCGAGACCCAGTACTTC. It encodes CASSPTSTGSETQYF.

This clonotype was found a few times. This rearrangement joins TRBV24-1 to TRBJ2-1, with TRBD2 as a possible D gene (6 bases). The V and J ends lost 9 bases and 4 bases respectively, with 12 bases between them. The CDR3 totals 13 residues. Germline CDR1 is KGHDR and CDR2 is SFDVKD. The CDR3 here is CATGGVPYNEQFF. CDR3 DNA: TGTGCCACCGGAGGGGTGCCTTACAATGAGCAGTTCTTC.

This clonotype was counted a few times. The V and J genes are TRBV5-1 and TRBJ2-1; 11 nucleotides line up with TRBD2. The CDR3 totals 17 residues. Trimming removed 1 base from V and 1 base from J; junction bases left unmatched: 4. The germline V gene has CDR1 SGHRS and CDR2 YFSETQ. CDR3 in amino acids: CASSLSGTSGSYNEQFF. The CDR3 nucleotides are TGCGCCAGCAGCTTGTCCGGGACTAGCGGATCCTACAATGAGCAGTTCTTC.

Ten or more counts support this clonotype. The gene calls are TRBV7-9 and TRBJ2-1; 11 positions agree with TRBD2. This CDR3 spans 18 amino acids. V was pared by 7 bases and J by 7 bases, with 18 bases of the junction left unmatched. The germline V gene encodes CDR1 SEHNR and CDR2 FQNEAQ (reference sequence). The CDR3 reads CASIEPNLLAGGRNEQFF. The CDR3 DNA reads as TGTGCCAGCATCGAACCCAACCTGCTAGCGGGAGGAAGAAATGAGCAGTTCTTC.

The V call is TRBV27, the J call TRBJ2-7, with D maybe TRBD2 (7 bases). The J call may not be correct, given that the DNA end is closer to TRBJ2-1. The CDR3 is made up of 15 amino acids. Germline V gives CDR1 MNHEY, CDR2 SMNVEV (reference sequence). CDR3 bases: TGTGCCAGCAGTTTATCGGGGGGGGGGCCTTACGAGCAGTTCTTC. This gives the protein CASSLSGGGPYEQFF.